The next 5 T cell receptor beta chains were all read from a single sample in a study of PD-1 blockade in classical Hodgkin lymphoma. Relapse after autologous stem cell transplantation occurred in every patient, and brentuximab vedotin exposure varied. Clones were sequenced by immunoSEQ multiplex PCR, and TCRdb holds only the in-frame ones, with some missing. The sample yields tens of thousands of clones, roughly four fifths seen once. The sequencing used peripheral blood mononuclear cells (PBMCs), collected at baseline. Every receptor here comes from a human donor with classical Hodgkin lymphoma.

In its sample, this clone was seen once. The chain uses TRBV2 and TRBJ2-7; D is undetermined. The length of the CDR3 is 11 residues. Germline assignment: CDR1 SNHLY and CDR2 FYNNEI. The V end lost 4 bases, the J end lost 5 bases, and 6 bases lay between the germline ends. CDR3 sequence: CASSVVHEQYF. Written as DNA, the CDR3 is TGTGCCAGCAGTGTAGTCCACGAGCAGTACTTC.

This clone was recorded a few times. V usage is TRBV5-5 and J usage is TRBJ2-6, with D perhaps matching TRBD2 (6 bases). Germline values: CDR1 SGHKS, CDR2 YYEKEE (reference sequence). Trimming stripped 7 bases from V and 0 bases from J, with 20 bases between. The CDR3 length is 18 residues. This chain's CDR3 is CASRLGGTEVSGANVLTF. CDR3 DNA sequence: TGTGCCAGCCGGTTGGGCGGGACGGAGGTCTCTGGGGCCAACGTCCTGACTTTC.

V gene TRBV27 combines with J gene TRBJ1-1; TRBD1 is a possible D gene (5 bases). The CDR3 has 14 residues. Looked up from germline, CDR1 is MNHEY and CDR2 is SMNVEV (reference sequence). With 6 bases removed from V and 3 bases from J, the gap between germline ends came to 14 bases. The CDR3 DNA reads TGTGCCAGCAGGGGGGGGGTATTGGACACTGAAGCTTTCTTT. Encoded protein: CASRGGVLDTEAFF.

J is TRBJ2-7 and V is TRBV9; 11 bases agree with TRBD2. Germline CDR1 and CDR2: SGDLS and YYNGEE. The ends lost 4 bases at V and 3 bases at J; junction bases unmatched: 6. The CDR3 is 15 amino acids. As DNA, the CDR3 is TGTGCCAGCAGCCCACGAGGGACTAGCGGCTACGAGCAGTACTTC. This codes for CASSPRGTSGYEQYF. The variable domain in full, completed from reference TRBV9 and TRBJ2-7, reads DSGVTQTPKHLITATGQRVTLRCSPRSGDLSVYWYQQSLDQGLQFLIQYYNGEERAKGNILERFSAQQFPDLHSELNLSSLELGDSALYFCASSPRGTSGYEQYFGPGTRLTVT.

V and J are TRBV11-2 and TRBJ2-7; possible D gene TRBD1, 6 bases. Germline V gene sequence: CDR1 SGHAT, CDR2 FQNNGV. CDR3 size: 15 residues. The germline V and J ends were trimmed by 0 bases and 7 bases, with 16 bases remaining between them. The CDR3 loop is CASSLELGGTREQYF. The CDR3 nucleotides read TGTGCCAGCAGCTTAGAACTAGGGGGAACGCGGGAGCAGTACTTC.